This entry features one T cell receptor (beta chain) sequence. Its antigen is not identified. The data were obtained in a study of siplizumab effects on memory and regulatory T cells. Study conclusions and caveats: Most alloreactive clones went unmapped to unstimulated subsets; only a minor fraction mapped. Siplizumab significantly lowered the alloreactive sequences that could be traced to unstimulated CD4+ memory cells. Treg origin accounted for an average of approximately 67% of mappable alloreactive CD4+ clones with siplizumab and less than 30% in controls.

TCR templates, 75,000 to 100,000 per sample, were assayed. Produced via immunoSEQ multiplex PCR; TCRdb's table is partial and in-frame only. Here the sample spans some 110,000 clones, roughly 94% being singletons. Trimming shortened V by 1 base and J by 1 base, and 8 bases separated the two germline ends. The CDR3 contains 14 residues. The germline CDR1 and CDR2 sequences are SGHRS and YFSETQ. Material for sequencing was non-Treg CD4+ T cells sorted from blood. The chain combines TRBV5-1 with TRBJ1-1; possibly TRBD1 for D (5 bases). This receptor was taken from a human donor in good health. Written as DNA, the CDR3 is TGCGCCAGCAGCTTGTGGGGGAGGAACACTGAAGCTTTCTTT. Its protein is CASSLWGRNTEAFF.